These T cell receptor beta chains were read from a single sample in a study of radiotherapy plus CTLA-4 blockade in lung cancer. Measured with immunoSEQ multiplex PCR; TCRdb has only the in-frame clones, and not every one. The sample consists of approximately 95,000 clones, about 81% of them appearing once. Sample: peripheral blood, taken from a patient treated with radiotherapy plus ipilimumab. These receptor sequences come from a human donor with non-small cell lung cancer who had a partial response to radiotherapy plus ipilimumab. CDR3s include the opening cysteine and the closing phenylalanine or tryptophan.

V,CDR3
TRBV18,CASSPRTRTRNRQETQYF
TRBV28,CASRHGTGVSPETQYF
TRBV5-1,CASGATTGRETQYF
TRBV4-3,CASSVKGGQFTDTQYF
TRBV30,CAWSPDRGNYGYTF
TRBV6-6,CASSITGDDTEAFF
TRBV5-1,CASSWGVQETQYF
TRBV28,CASSSTRRGDQPQHF
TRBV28,CASTLGSSSSYEQYF
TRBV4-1,CASSQLRADTQYF
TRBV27,CASSLGGGMNTEAFF
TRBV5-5,CASSPRVANEKLFF
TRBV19,CASSIKGNRLAGGMDTQYF
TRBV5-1,CASSITGLDEQFF
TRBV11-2,CASSSRGAQYF
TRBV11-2,CASSLRQGANTEAFF
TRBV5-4,CASSFSGTTYEQYF
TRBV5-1,CASSTNDRSETQYF
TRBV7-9,CASSFAGLEEKLFF
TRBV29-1,CSVGEGSNEKLFF
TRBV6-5,CASSYSSAWTGELFF
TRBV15,CATSRDRGSEQYF
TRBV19,CASSVNRGTNEKLFF
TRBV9,CASSGARGPQETQYF
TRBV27,CASSGTDRETQYF
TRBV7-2,CASSAPGTRAYNEQFF
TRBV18,CASSPSYPRAPTGELFF
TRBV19,CASGNRYSNQPQHF